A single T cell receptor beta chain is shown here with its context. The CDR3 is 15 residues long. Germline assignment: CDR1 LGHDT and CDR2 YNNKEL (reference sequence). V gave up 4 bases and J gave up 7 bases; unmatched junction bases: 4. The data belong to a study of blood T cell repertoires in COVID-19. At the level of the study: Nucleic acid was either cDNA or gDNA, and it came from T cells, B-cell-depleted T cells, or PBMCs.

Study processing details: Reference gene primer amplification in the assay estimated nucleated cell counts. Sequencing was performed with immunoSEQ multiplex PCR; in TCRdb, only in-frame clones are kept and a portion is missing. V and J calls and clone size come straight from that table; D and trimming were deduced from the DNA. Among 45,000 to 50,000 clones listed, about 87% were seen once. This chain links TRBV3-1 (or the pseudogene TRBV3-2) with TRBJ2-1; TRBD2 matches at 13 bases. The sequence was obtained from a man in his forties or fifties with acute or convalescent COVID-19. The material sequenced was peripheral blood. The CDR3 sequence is CASSRGTSGENEQFF. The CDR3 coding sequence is TGTGCCAGCAGCCGGGGGACTAGCGGGGAGAATGAGCAGTTCTTC.